One sample yielded the 9 T cell receptor beta chains listed below, sequenced in a study of T-cell memory formation after mild COVID-19. TCRdb passed the 5' RACE reads through MiXCR, listing each CDR3 protein once. Of nearly 350,000 distinct CDR3 sequences in the sample, approximately 12% are singletons; the top ten hold 20% to 25%. What was sequenced was PBMCs or a T cell subset sorted from them (not recorded which). These receptors were obtained from a man between 18 and 35 years old who had mild COVID-19 (a few samples of this study predate the infection). Cell type and time point are not known.

This clonotype was seen more than once but under ten times. The chain is built from TRBV11-2 and TRBJ2-5; a possible D gene is TRBD2 (6 bases). Trimming took off 1 base at V and 3 bases at J, with 12 bases between the two ends. The germline V gene encodes CDR1 SGHAT and CDR2 FQNNGV. This CDR3 has 15 amino acids. CDR3 DNA: TGTGCCAGCAGCTTAGCGGCGGGGATCAAAGAGACCCAGTACTTC. Translated: CASSLAAGIKETQYF.

This clonotype was detected only a few times. The chain uses TRBV19 and TRBJ1-2, with D hard to call. The CDR3 sequence is 14 residues long. Trimming took 10 bases from V and 4 from J, leaving 19 bases between them. Germline CDR1 reads LNHDA; CDR2 reads SQIVND (reference sequence). DNA of the CDR3: TGTGCCACCAGTCCCACCCGGCAGCCCTATGGCTACACCTTC. It translates to CATSPTRQPYGYTF.

The chain has TRBV25-1 and TRBJ2-3, with TRBD2 matching 13 bases. The germline V gene has CDR1 MGHDK and CDR2 SYGVNS. With 6 bases clipped from V and 0 bases from J, the junction kept 0 bases outside the gene matches. CDR3 length equals 15 residues. CDR3 DNA sequence: TGTGCCAGCAGACTAGCGGGGGGGAGCACAGATACGCAGTATTTT. It codes for CASRLAGGSTDTQYF.

The table lists this clonotype with a few counts. V is TRBV7-9 and J is TRBJ1-2; 8 nucleotides match TRBD1. Losses at the gene ends were 5 bases for V and 4 bases for J; bases not matched to a gene: 6. Germline V gene data show CDR1 as SEHNR and CDR2 as FQNEAQ (reference sequence). The CDR3 is 14 residues long. The chain's CDR3 is CASSEGQALYGYTF. The CDR3 DNA reads TGTGCCAGCAGCGAGGGACAGGCACTCTATGGCTACACCTTC.

The rearrangement links TRBV4-2 to TRBJ1-1; D is unresolved. The V end lost 4 bases, the J end lost 2 bases, and 8 bases lay between the germline ends. Germline V gene data show CDR1 as LGHNA and CDR2 as YNFKEQ. The CDR3 extends over 13 amino acids. CDR3 nucleotide sequence: TGTGCCAGCAGCCGGAGGGAAAACACTGAAGCTTTCTTT. Translated: CASSRRENTEAFF.

This clonotype was found a few times. V usage is TRBV10-3 and J usage is TRBJ1-6, with 8 bases that match TRBD1. This CDR3 is 15 amino acids long. Germline CDR1 and CDR2: ENHRY and SYGVKD. Trimming took 6 bases from V and 7 from J; bases not matched to a gene: 8. DNA for the CDR3: TGTGCCATCAGCGATTCGACAGGGGCGAATTCACCCCTCCACTTT. Amino acids: CAISDSTGANSPLHF.

The sample holds a few counts of this clonotype. The chain combines TRBV5-6 with TRBJ2-7; tentative D call: TRBD1 (6 bases). Trimming left V 4 bases short and J 3 bases short, with 17 bases between. This CDR3 is 15 amino acids long. Looked up from germline, CDR1 is SGHDT and CDR2 is YYEEEE. The CDR3 DNA reads TGTGCCAGCAGCCGTGGCGTGGGGGCAAACTACGAGCAGTACTTC. Encoded protein: CASSRGVGANYEQYF.

This clonotype was picked up a small number of times. The gene calls are TRBV6-5 and TRBJ2-2; D is unclear. V dropped 5 bases and J dropped 3 bases, with 10 bases sitting between them. Germline V gene lookup returns CDR1 MNHEY and CDR2 SVGAGI. The CDR3 spans 14 residues. The CDR3 here is CASSAQYDTGELFF. In nucleotides, the CDR3 is TGTGCCAGCAGTGCGCAGTATGACACCGGGGAGCTGTTTTTT.

This clonotype occurred a few times. This chain connects TRBV6-5 to TRBJ1-6; D is perhaps TRBD1 (6 bases). Per the germline V gene, CDR1 is MNHEY and CDR2 is SVGAGI. CDR3 length: 14 amino acids. Trimming removed 5 bases at V and 7 bases at J, with 12 bases between. The CDR3 sequence: CASSRLDRNSPLHF. Written as DNA, the CDR3 is TGTGCCAGCAGTCGTCTAGACAGGAATTCACCCCTCCACTTT.